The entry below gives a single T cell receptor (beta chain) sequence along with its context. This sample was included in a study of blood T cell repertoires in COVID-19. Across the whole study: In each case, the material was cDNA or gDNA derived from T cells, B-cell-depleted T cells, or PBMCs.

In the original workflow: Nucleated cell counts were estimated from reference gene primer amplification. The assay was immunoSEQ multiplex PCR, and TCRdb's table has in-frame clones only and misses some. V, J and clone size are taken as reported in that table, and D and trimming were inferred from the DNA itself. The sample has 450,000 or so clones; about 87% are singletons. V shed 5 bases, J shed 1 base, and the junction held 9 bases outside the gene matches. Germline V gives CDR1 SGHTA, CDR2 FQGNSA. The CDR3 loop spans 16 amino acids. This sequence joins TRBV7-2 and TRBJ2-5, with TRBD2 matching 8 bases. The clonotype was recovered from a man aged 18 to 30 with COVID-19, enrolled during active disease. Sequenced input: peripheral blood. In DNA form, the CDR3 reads TGTGCCAGCAGCACGAGGAGCGGGGGTTTCCAAGAGACCCAGTACTTC. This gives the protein CASSTRSGGFQETQYF.